The TCR beta chain described here comes from a study of blood T cell repertoires in COVID-19. Study-wide background: Researchers got acute and convalescent COVID-19 samples from the United States, Italy and Spain. Sources were T cells, B-cell-depleted T cells, or PBMCs; the material itself was cDNA or gDNA.

Methods used by the authors: Using reference gene primer amplification, nucleated cell counts were estimated. Some clones are missing from TCRdb's copy, which holds only in-frame ones; the method was immunoSEQ multiplex PCR. Clonal size and the V and J genes are those of that table, whereas D and trimming came from the DNA. The sample lists 300,000 or so clones; around four fifths were seen once. The CDR3 is made up of 14 amino acids. Looked up from germline, CDR1 is LGHDT and CDR2 is YNNKEL (reference sequence). Between the trimmed V and J ends, which lost 3 bases and 8 bases, there was a span of 13 bases. The table lists this clone with a few counts.

The V call is TRBV3-1 (or the pseudogene TRBV3-2), the J call TRBJ2-2, with D possibly matching TRBD1 (6 bases). The receptor was isolated from a woman between 50 and 59 years old with acute or convalescent COVID-19. Material: peripheral blood. CDR3 protein: CASSHLDRPGELFF. CDR3 bases: TGTGCCAGCAGCCATTTAGACAGGCCTGGGGAGCTGTTTTTT.